This T cell receptor beta chain was documented in a study of T cell responses to AZD1222 COVID-19 vaccine. The repertoire was sequenced with immunoSEQ multiplex PCR; TCRdb's copy has only in-frame clones and lacks some. The data contain some 140,000 clones, 80% to 95% of them singletons. The sequence derives from an adult who received the AZD1222 COVID-19 vaccine. This specimen was peripheral blood, taken 28 days after the second AZD1222 dose.

The CDR3 nucleotides are TGTGCCAGCAGTTACGGGGTAGCGGAAATCGATACGCAGTATTTT. It yields the protein CASSYGVAEIDTQYF. This rearrangement joins TRBV6-5 to TRBJ2-3, with TRBD2 as a possible D gene (6 bases). Trimming left V 2 bases short and J 6 bases short, with 15 bases between. The CDR3 runs to 15 residues. CDR1 is MNHEY and CDR2 is SVGAGI in the germline V gene.